Below, one TCR beta chain is given with its context. Its target is not known. The entry originates in a study of shared clonotypes between healthy human individuals. Unsorted samples, those not sorted, used roughly 87 million PBMCs for genomic DNA. Findings and caveats of the study: Sampling involved blood alone; tissue repertoires likely differ. Limited genetic and exposure-history diversity came from having few donors.

Deletions cut 2 bases from V and 4 bases from J, with 12 bases between. This CDR3 is built from 15 residues. Per the germline V gene, CDR1 is MNHEY and CDR2 is SVGAGI. At the deep level, the assay was run. Repertoires were generated with immunoSEQ multiplex PCR, while TCRdb's copy carries only in-frame clones and drops some. The data show 500,000 to 650,000 clones, around three quarters seen once. This clonotype was obtained from a woman aged 40 to 50 in good health. Some clones in this sample may be carry-over from other donors' samples. The chain couples TRBV6-5 to TRBJ2-1, with D unclear. Specimen: PBMCs. The CDR3 DNA is TGTGCCAGCAGTTACGAGTCCGTCCGATACAATGAGCAGTTCTTC. Translation gives CASSYESVRYNEQFF.